A few counts support the clone carrying this T cell receptor (beta chain). Its matching antigen is unknown. This specimen comes from a study of tissue T cells after allogeneic stem cell transplantation. Study-level points and caveats: Motif-based clustering found tissue-specific repertoire signatures shared across patients, though few clones were shared. Anatomically similar tissues had similar TCR repertoires within each patient.

Assay: immunoSEQ multiplex PCR; the TCRdb copy retains only in-frame clones and omits some. In the table there are about 28,000 clones, about 85% of which are singletons. CDR3 length equals 13 residues. The V end was cut by 4 bases, the J end by 3 bases, with 10 bases between. In germline, CDR1 is LGHDT, CDR2 YNNKEL (reference sequence). This clonotype was sampled from a woman aged 18-49 years who later had graft-versus-host disease after an allogeneic stem cell transplant. V usage is TRBV3-1 (or the pseudogene TRBV3-2) and J usage is TRBJ2-7; TRBD1 is a possible D gene (6 bases). This specimen consisted of blood, obtained before transplantation. The CDR3 DNA reads as TGTGCCAGCAGCCGCCCGACAGGCTACGAGCAGTACTTC. Its translation is CASSRPTGYEQYF.